These T cell receptor beta chains were read from a single sample in a study of cytomegalovirus exposure and HLA in healthy donors. Libraries were prepared by immunoSEQ multiplex PCR; TCRdb keeps only in-frame clonotypes and omits some of them. This table holds 150,000 to 200,000 clones, about 85% found once. Specimen: PBMCs. The receptor source for this set is a male donor in good health and CMV-seropositive. CDR3s include the opening cysteine and the closing phenylalanine or tryptophan. The D gene is left open where the match is weak. A row's size may be missing; if present it is once, few, many or a size class.

>.|11|TRBJ2-5|.|TRBV29-1
TGCAGCGTTGAGCAGATTGAGACCCAGTACTTC
CSVEQIETQYF
>.|14|TRBJ1-2|few|TRBV28
TGTGCCAGCAGTTTATCGTCAGGGAATTATGGCTACACCTTC
CASSLSSGNYGYTF
>TRBD1|14|TRBJ2-5|.|TRBV6-5
TGTGCCAGCAGTTACTCAAGGACAGGGGAGACCCAGTACTTC
CASSYSRTGETQYF
>TRBD1|18|TRBJ2-7|.|TRBV18
TGTGCCAGCTCAGGACTTGGGACAGCCAGATCTGGGGTCTACGAGCAGTACTTC
CASSGLGTARSGVYEQYF
>.|13|TRBJ1-1|.|TRBV27
TGTGCCAGCAGTCGACAATGGAACACTGAAGCTTTCTTT
CASSRQWNTEAFF
>.|13|TRBJ1-1|few|TRBV6-6
TGTGCCAGCAGTGCGACAGGAGAAACTGAAGCTTTCTTT
CASSATGETEAFF
>TRBD2|15|TRBJ2-7|.|TRBV9
TGTGCCAGCAGCGTAGCCGGACTAGCGTCCTACGAGCAGTACTTC
CASSVAGLASYEQYF
>.|15|TRBJ2-7|.|TRBV14
TGTGCCAGCAGCCAAGCGGGGTATAGCTCCTACGAGCAGTACTTC
CASSQAGYSSYEQYF
>TRBD1|14|TRBJ2-1|.|TRBV27
TGTGCCAGCAGTTTATCCCCTTCCGGACAGGGGCAGTTCTTC
CASSLSPSGQGQFF
>.|13|TRBJ2-7|once|TRBV6-5
TGTGCCAGCAGTTACTCTGAGGACTACGAGCAGTACTTC
CASSYSEDYEQYF
>.|13|TRBJ2-1|once|TRBV28
TGTGCCAGCACCCTGCTAGCGAGCAATGAGCAGTTCTTC
CASTLLASNEQFF
>.|14|TRBJ1-3|.|TRBV5-5
TGTGCCAGCAGCTTTCAACCCAGGGTAAACACCATATATTTT
CASSFQPRVNTIYF
>.|14|TRBJ2-7|.|TRBV7-8
TGTGCCAGCAGCTTAGATCCCAAAACCTACGAGCAGTACTTC
CASSLDPKTYEQYF
>TRBD1|14|TRBJ1-5|.|TRBV6-4
TGTGCCAGCAGTGGGCGAGGGGGCGACCAGCCCCAGCATTTT
CASSGRGGDQPQHF
>.|11|TRBJ2-1|once|TRBV5-1
TGCGCCAGCGGAGATCTCGGTGAGCAGTTCTTC
CASGDLGEQFF
>TRBD1|15|TRBJ1-1|.|TRBV5-4
TGTGCCAGCAGCTTGCCAGGGGGCGCGGACACTGAAGCTTTCTTT
CASSLPGGADTEAFF
>.|15|TRBJ1-1|.|TRBV18
TGTGCCAGCTCACCCAAACAAGGGGGTAACACTGAAGCTTTCTTT
CASSPKQGGNTEAFF
>.|18|TRBJ2-3|.|TRBV7-9
TGTGCCAGCAGCTTAAAGACGGGGGGACAGGACAACACAGATACGCAGTATTTT
CASSLKTGGQDNTDTQYF
>.|13|TRBJ1-2|.|TRBV7-2
TGTGCCAGCAGCTCGAGGGAGGCCTATGGCTACACCTTC
CASSSREAYGYTF
>.|15|TRBJ2-7|.|TRBV6-5
TGTGCCAGCAGTTACTCAAACAGAGACTACTACGAGCAGTACTTC
CASSYSNRDYYEQYF
>.|15|TRBJ2-3|.|TRBV9
TGTGCCAGCAGCGTGGAGGTTAGCGGCACAGATACGCAGTATTTT
CASSVEVSGTDTQYF
>.|14|TRBJ1-2|.|TRBV6-6
TGTGCCAGCAGTTACCCGGACAGCCGGGATGGCTACACCTTC
CASSYPDSRDGYTF
>.|13|TRBJ1-1|.|TRBV6-5
TGTGCCAGCAGTTACAGCGAAAACACTGAAGCTTTCTTT
CASSYSENTEAFF
>.|13|TRBJ2-7|.|TRBV11-2
TGTGCCAGCAGCTCTACCGCGGGTTACGAGCAGTACTTC
CASSSTAGYEQYF
>.|15|TRBJ2-7|.|TRBV21-1
TGTGCCAGCATCCAGGGAGGGACAGGGAGTCTCGAGCAGTACTTC
CASIQGGTGSLEQYF
>.|16|TRBJ2-7|.|TRBV27
TGTGCCAGCAGTCCAGTTTCAGGGGAAATCTCCTACGAGCAGTACTTC
CASSPVSGEISYEQYF
>TRBD2|16|TRBJ2-3|.|TRBV5-5
TGTGCCAGCAGCGTTGGGACTAGCGGGTTGTCAGATACGCAGTATTTT
CASSVGTSGLSDTQYF
>.|16|TRBJ2-1|.|TRBV5-1
TGCGCCAGCAGCTTCCTTAGCTCTAGCTCCTACAATGAGCAGTTCTTC
CASSFLSSSSYNEQFF
>TRBD2|16|TRBJ2-2|.|TRBV5-4
TGTGCCAGCAGCTTGGACGGCGGGAGGAGTTCCGGGGAGCTGTTTTTT
CASSLDGGRSSGELFF
>.|16|TRBJ2-5|few|TRBV5-6
TGTGCCAGCAGCTTTCCCCAGGGAGGTAGTCAAGAGACCCAGTACTTC
CASSFPQGGSQETQYF
>TRBD2|15|TRBJ2-5|.|TRBV5-1
TGCGCCAGCAGGACCGGGACTAGCGAACAAGAGACCCAGTACTTC
CASRTGTSEQETQYF
>TRBD1|14|TRBJ1-1|.|TRBV12-5
TGTGCTAGTGGGCCAGGGGGCGCATGGACTGAAGCTTTCTTT
CASGPGGAWTEAFF
>.|13|TRBJ2-1|.|TRBV2
TGTGCCAGCAGTTCGAGACGGGACAATGAGCAGTTCTTC
CASSSRRDNEQFF
>TRBD2|15|TRBJ2-1|.|TRBV5-8
TGTGCCAGCAGGGGACTAGCGGGAAGGTACAATGAGCAGTTCTTC
CASRGLAGRYNEQFF
>.|15|TRBJ2-7|.|TRBV7-9
TGTGCCAGCAGCTTAGCCCAGGTCCCCTCCTACGAGCAGTACTTC
CASSLAQVPSYEQYF
>TRBD2|16|TRBJ2-1|.|TRBV25-1
TGTGCCAGCAGTACTCCGGAGTCTAGCGGTTACAATGAGCAGTTCTTC
CASSTPESSGYNEQFF
>TRBD1|15|TRBJ1-6|.|TRBV7-8
TGTGCCAGCAGCCCATTCGGGACAGGGGATTCACCCCTCCACTTT
CASSPFGTGDSPLHF
>.|13|TRBJ2-3|.|TRBV25-1
TGTGCCAGCATGCTGCTTGGGGCCGATACGCAGTATTTT
CASMLLGADTQYF
>TRBD2|14|TRBJ2-1|.|TRBV27
TGTGCCAGCAAGACTAGCGGAGCCTACAATGAGCAGTTCTTC
CASKTSGAYNEQFF
>.|14|TRBJ2-5|.|TRBV2
TGTGCCAGCAGTGAAGGGCCAGGTTCGGAGACCCAGTACTTC
CASSEGPGSETQYF
>TRBD2|15|TRBJ2-7|.|TRBV9
TGTGCCAGCAGTGGTTGGGGGCTAGCGGGAGACGAGCAGTACTTC
CASSGWGLAGDEQYF
>.|14|TRBJ2-3|.|TRBV7-9
TGTGCCAGCAGCACCTCAGGGTTGGGCGATACGCAGTATTTT
CASSTSGLGDTQYF
>TRBD1|16|TRBJ1-3|.|TRBV15
TGTGCCACCAGCAGAGATAAGGGGGCAAGGGGAAACACCATATATTTT
CATSRDKGARGNTIYF
>TRBD2|15|TRBJ2-1|once|TRBV28
TGTGCCAGCAGGGAGGGAGGGCCGTGGGTTTATGAGCAGTTCTTC
CASREGGPWVYEQFF
>.|16|TRBJ1-4|.|TRBV11-3
TGTGCCAGCAGCTTAGATAGCGGTGCAACTAATGAAAAACTGTTTTTT
CASSLDSGATNEKLFF
>.|14|TRBJ2-5|.|TRBV6-5
TGTGCCAGCAGTTCGCTTGGGGGAGGAGAGACCCAGTACTTC
CASSSLGGGETQYF
>.|14|TRBJ2-7|few|TRBV5-1
TGCGCCAGCAGCCTTCGAACAGGGTCAAGCGAGCAGTACTTC
CASSLRTGSSEQYF
>TRBD1|14|TRBJ1-4|.|TRBV7-9
TGTTCCAGCAGTCAGACAGGGATGGAGGAAAAACTGTTTTTT
CSSSQTGMEEKLFF